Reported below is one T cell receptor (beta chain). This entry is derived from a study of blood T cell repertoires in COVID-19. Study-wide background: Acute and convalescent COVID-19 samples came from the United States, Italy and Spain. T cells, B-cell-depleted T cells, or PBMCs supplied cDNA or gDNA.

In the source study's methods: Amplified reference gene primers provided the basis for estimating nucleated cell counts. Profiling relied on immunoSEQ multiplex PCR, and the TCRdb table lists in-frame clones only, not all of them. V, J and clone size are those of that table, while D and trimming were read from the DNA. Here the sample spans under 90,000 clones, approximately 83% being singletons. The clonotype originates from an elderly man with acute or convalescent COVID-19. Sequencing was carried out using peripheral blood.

CDR3 DNA sequence: TGCGCCAGCAGCCAGAGTCAGGGGGGTGCCATGAACACTGAAGCTTTCTTT. It encodes CASSQSQGGAMNTEAFF. The J gene is TRBJ1-1, the V gene TRBV4-1; 7 nucleotides agree with TRBD1. CDR3 length: 17 residues. The germline gives CDR1 MGHRA, CDR2 YSYEKL. The junction had 10 bases not matched to a gene; V was cut back by 3 bases and J by 0 bases.